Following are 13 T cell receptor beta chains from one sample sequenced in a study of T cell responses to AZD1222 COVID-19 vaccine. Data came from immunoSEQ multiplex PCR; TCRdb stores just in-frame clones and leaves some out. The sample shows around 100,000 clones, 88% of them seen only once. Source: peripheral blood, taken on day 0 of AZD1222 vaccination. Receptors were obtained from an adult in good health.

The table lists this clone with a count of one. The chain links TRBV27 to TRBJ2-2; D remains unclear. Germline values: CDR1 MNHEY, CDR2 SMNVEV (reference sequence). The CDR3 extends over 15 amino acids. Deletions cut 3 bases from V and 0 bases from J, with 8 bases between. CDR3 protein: CASSFTYTNTGELFF. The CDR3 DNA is TGTGCCAGCAGTTTTACCTATACGAACACCGGGGAGCTGTTTTTT.

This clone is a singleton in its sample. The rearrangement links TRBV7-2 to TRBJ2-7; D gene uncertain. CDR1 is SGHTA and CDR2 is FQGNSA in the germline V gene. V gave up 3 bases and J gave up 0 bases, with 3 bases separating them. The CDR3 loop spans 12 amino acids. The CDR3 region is CASSLYSYEQYF. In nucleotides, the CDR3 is TGTGCCAGCAGCTTGTACTCCTACGAGCAGTACTTC.

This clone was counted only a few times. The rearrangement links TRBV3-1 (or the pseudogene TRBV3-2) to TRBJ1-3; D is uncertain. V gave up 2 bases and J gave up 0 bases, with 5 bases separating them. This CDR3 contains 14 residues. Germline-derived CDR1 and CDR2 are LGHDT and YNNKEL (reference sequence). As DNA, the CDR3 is TGTGCCAGCAGCCAAACTATCTCTGGAAACACCATATATTTT. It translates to CASSQTISGNTIYF.

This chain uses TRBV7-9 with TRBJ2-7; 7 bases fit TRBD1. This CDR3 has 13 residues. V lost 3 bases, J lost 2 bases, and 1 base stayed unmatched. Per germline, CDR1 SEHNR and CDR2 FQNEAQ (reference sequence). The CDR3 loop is CASSFGTAYEQYF. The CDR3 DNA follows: TGTGCCAGCAGCTTCGGGACAGCCTACGAGCAGTACTTC.

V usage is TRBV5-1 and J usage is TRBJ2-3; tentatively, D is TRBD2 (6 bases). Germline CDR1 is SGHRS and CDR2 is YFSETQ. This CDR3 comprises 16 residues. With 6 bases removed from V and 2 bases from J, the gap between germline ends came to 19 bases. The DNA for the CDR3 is TGCGCCAGCAAAGAGGTTGTTGGGGGGATCACAGATACGCAGTATTTT. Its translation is CASKEVVGGITDTQYF.

The CDR3: CASSYPPRDQVDTQYF. The DNA of the CDR3 is TGTGCCAGCAGTTACCCCCCGCGGGACCAGGTTGATACGCAGTATTTT. V usage is TRBV6-2 or TRBV6-3 and J usage is TRBJ2-3; TRBD2 is a possible D gene (6 bases). This CDR3 is 16 amino acids long. Germline CDR1 reads MNHEY; CDR2 reads SVGEGT. Trimming left V 2 bases short and J 6 bases short, with 18 bases between.

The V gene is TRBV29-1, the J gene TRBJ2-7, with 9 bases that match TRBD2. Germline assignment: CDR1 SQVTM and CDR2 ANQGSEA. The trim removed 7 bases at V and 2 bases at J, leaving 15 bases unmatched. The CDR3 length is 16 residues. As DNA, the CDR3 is TGCAGCGGGACCTTCCCGGCGACTAGCGGTACCTACGAGCAGTACTTC. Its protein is CSGTFPATSGTYEQYF.

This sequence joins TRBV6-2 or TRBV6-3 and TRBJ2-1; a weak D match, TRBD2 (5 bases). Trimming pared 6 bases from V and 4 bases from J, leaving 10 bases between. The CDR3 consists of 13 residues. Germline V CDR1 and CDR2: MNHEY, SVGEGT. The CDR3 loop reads CASSPGEYNEQFF. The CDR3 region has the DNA TGTGCCAGCAGCCCTGGGGAGTACAATGAGCAGTTCTTC.

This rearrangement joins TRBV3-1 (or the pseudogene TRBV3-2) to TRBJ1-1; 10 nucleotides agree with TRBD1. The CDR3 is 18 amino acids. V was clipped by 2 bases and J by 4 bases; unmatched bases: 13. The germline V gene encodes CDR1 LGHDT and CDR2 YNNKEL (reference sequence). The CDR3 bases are TGTGCCAGCAGCCAAAGGTTTCGGGACAGGGGTAGAGTCACTGAAGCTTTCTTT. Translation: CASSQRFRDRGRVTEAFF.

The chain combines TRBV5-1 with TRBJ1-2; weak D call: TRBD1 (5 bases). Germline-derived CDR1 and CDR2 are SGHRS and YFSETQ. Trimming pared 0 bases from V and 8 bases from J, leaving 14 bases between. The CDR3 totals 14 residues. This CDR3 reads CASSLVGGANGYTF. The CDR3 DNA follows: TGCGCCAGCAGCTTGGTGGGAGGGGCAAACGGCTACACCTTC.

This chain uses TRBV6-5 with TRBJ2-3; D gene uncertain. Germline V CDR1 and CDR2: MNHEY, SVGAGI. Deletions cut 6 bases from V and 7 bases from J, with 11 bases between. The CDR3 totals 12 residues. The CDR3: CASSPSLHTQYF. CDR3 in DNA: TGTGCCAGCAGCCCGTCCTTACATACGCAGTATTTT.

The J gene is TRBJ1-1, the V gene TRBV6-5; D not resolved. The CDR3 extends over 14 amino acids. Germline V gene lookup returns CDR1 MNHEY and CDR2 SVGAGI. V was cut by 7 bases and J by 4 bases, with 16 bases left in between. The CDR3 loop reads CASTRERGGTEAFF. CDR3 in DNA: TGTGCCAGCACACGAGAGCGGGGTGGCACTGAAGCTTTCTTT.

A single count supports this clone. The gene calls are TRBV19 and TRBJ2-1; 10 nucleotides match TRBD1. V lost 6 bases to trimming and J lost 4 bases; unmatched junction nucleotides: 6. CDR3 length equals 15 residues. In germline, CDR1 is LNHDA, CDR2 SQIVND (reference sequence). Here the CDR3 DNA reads TGTGCCAGTAGGGCCGGGGACAGGGGATACAATGAGCAGTTCTTC. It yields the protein CASRAGDRGYNEQFF.